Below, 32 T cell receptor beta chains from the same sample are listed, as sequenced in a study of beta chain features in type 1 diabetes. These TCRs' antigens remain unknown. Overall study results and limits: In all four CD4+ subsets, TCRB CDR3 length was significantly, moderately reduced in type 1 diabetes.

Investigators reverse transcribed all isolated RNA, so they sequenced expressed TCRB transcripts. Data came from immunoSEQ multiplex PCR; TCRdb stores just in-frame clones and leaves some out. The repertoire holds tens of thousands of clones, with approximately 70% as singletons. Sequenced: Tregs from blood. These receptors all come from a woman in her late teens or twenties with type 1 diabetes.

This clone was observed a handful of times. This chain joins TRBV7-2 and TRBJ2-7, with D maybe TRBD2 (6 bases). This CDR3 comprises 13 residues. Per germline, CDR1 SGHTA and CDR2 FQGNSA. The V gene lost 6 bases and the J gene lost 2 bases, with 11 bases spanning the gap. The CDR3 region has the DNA TGTGCCAGCAGGACAGCGGGTACCTACGAGCAGTACTTC. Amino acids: CASRTAGTYEQYF.

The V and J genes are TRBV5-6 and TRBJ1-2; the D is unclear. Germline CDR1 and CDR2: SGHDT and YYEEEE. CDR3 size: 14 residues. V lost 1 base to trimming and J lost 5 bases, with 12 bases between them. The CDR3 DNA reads TGTGCCAGCAGCTTGTCCGGGGTGGAATATGGCTACACCTTC. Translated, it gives CASSLSGVEYGYTF.

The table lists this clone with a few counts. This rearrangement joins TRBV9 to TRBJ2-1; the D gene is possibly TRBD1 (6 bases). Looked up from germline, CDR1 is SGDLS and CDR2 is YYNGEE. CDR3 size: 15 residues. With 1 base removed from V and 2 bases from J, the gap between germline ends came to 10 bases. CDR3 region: CASSVSRGAYNEQFF. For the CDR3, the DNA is TGTGCCAGCAGCGTAAGCAGGGGCGCCTACAATGAGCAGTTCTTC.

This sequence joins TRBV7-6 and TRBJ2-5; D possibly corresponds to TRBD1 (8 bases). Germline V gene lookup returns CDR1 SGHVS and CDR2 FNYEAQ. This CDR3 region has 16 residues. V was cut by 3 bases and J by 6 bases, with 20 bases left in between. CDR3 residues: CASSFTPTGEGKTQYF. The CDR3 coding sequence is TGTGCCAGCAGCTTCACCCCGACAGGGGAGGGTAAGACCCAGTACTTC.

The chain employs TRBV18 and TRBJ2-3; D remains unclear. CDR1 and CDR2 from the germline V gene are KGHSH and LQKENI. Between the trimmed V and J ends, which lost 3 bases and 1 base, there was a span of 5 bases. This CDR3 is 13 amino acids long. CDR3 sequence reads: CASSPSGTDTQYF. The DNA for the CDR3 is TGTGCCAGCTCACCCAGCGGCACAGATACGCAGTATTTT.

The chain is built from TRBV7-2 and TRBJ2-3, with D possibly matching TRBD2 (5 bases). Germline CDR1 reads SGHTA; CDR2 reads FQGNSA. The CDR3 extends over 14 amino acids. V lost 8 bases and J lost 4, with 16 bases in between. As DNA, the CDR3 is TGTGCCAGCGGGAGTTATGGGTTCGCAGATACGCAGTATTTT. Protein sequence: CASGSYGFADTQYF. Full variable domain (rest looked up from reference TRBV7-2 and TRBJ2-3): GAGVSQSPSNKVTEKGKDVELRCDPISGHTALYWYRQSLGQGLEFLIYFQGNSAPDKSGLPSDRFSAERTGGSVSTLTIQRTQQEDSAVYLCASGSYGFADTQYFGPGTRLTVL.

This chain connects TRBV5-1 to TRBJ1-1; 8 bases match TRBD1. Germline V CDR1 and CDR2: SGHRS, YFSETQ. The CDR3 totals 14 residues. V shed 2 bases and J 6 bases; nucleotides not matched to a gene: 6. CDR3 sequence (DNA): TGCGCCAGCAGCTTTGTAGGACAGGGTGCTGAAGCTTTCTTT. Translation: CASSFVGQGAEAFF.

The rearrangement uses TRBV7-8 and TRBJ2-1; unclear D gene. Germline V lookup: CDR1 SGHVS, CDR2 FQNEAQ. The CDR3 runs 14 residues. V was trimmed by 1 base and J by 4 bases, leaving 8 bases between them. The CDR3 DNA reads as TGTGCCAGCAGCTTAGGTCCCCTATACAATGAGCAGTTCTTC. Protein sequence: CASSLGPLYNEQFF. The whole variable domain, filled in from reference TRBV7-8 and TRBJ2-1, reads GAGVSQSPRYKVAKRGQDVALRCDPISGHVSLFWYQQALGQGPEFLTYFQNEAQLDKSGLPSDRFFAERPEGSVSTLKIQRTQQEDSAVYLCASSLGPLYNEQFFGPGTRLTVL.

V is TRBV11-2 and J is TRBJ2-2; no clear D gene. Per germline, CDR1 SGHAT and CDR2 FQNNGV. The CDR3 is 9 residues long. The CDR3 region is CESAGELFF. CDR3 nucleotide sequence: TGTGAATCTGCCGGGGAGCTGTTTTTT. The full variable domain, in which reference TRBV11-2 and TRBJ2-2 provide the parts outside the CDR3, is EAGVAQSPRYKIIEKRQSVAFWCNPISGHATLYWYQQILGQGPKLLIQFQNNGVVDDSQLPKDRFSAERLKGVDSTLKIQPAKLEDSAVYLCESAGELFFGEGSRLTVL.

The CDR3 here is CASSQIIGGADTQYF. The CDR3 DNA is TGCGCCAGCAGCCAAATTATTGGGGGCGCAGATACGCAGTATTTT. V usage is TRBV4-3 and J usage is TRBJ2-3; D is possibly TRBD1 (6 bases). Germline CDR1 and CDR2: LGHNA and YSLEER. With 2 bases removed from V and 4 bases from J, the gap between germline ends came to 13 bases. CDR3 length equals 15 residues.

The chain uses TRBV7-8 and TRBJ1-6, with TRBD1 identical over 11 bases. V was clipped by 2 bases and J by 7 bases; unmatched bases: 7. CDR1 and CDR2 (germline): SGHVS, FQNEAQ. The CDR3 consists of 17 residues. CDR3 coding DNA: TGTGCCAGCAGCTTAAGGGGACAGGGGGAAACCAATTCACCCCTCCACTTT. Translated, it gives CASSLRGQGETNSPLHF.

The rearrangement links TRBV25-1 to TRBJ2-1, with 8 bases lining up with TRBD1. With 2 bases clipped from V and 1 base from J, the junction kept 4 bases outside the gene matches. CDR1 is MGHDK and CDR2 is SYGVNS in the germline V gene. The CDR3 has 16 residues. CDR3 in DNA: TGTGCCAGCAGTGAAATGAGGACAGGGTCCTACAATGAGCAGTTCTTC. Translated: CASSEMRTGSYNEQFF.

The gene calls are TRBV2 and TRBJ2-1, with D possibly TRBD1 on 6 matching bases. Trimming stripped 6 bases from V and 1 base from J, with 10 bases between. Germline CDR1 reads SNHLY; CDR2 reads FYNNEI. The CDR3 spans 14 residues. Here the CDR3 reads CASRAGESYNEQFF. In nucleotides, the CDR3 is TGTGCCAGCAGAGCAGGGGAGTCCTACAATGAGCAGTTCTTC.

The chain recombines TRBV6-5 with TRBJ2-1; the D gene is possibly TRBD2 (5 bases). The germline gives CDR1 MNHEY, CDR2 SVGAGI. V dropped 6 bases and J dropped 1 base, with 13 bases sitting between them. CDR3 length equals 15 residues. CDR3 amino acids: CASRLSGVSYNEQFF. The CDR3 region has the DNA TGTGCCAGCAGACTAAGCGGAGTATCCTACAATGAGCAGTTCTTC.

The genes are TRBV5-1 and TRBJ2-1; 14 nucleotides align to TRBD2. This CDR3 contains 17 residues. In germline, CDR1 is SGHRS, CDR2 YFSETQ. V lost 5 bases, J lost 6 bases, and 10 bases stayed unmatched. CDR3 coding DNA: TGCGCCAGCAGTCAAAGGACTAGCGGGAGGACGGGCAATGAGCAGTTCTTC. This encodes CASSQRTSGRTGNEQFF.

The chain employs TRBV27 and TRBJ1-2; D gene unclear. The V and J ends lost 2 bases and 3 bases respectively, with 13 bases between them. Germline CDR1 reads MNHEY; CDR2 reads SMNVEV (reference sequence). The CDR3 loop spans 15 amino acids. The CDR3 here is CASSLRGREYYGYTF. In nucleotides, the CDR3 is TGTGCCAGCAGTTTACGGGGAAGGGAGTACTATGGCTACACCTTC.

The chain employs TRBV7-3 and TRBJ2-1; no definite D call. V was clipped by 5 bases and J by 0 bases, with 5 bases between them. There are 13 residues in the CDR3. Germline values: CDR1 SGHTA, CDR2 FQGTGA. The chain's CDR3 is CASSAGSYNEQFF. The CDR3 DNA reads TGTGCCAGCAGCGCAGGCTCCTACAATGAGCAGTTCTTC.

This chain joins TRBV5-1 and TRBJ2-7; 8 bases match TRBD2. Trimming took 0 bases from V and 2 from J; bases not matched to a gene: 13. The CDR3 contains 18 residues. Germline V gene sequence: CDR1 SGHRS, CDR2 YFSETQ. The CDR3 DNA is TGCGCCAGCAGCTTGGCGGTCGGAACCGGGACTAGGGCCTACGAGCAGTACTTC. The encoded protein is CASSLAVGTGTRAYEQYF.

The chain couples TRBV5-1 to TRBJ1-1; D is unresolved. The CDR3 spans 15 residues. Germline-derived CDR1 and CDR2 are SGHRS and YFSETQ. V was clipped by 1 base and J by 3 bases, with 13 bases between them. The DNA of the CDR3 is TGCGCCAGCAGCTTGTGGGCCGGATCGGACACTGAAGCTTTCTTT. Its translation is CASSLWAGSDTEAFF.

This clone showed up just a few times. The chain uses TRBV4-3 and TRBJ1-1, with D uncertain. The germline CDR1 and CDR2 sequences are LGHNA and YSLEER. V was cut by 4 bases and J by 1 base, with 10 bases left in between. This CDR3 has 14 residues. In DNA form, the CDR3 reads TGCGCCAGCAGCCGCGAGGGAGCGAACACTGAAGCTTTCTTT. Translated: CASSREGANTEAFF.

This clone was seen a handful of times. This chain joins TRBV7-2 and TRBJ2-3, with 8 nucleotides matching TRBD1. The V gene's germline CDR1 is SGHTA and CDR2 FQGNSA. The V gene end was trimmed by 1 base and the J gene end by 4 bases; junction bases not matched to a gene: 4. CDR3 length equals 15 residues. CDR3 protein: CASSLVGTGADTQYF. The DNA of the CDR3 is TGTGCCAGCAGCTTAGTTGGGACAGGAGCAGATACGCAGTATTTT. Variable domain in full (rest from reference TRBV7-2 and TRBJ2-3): GAGVSQSPSNKVTEKGKDVELRCDPISGHTALYWYRQSLGQGLEFLIYFQGNSAPDKSGLPSDRFSAERTGGSVSTLTIQRTQQEDSAVYLCASSLVGTGADTQYFGPGTRLTVL.

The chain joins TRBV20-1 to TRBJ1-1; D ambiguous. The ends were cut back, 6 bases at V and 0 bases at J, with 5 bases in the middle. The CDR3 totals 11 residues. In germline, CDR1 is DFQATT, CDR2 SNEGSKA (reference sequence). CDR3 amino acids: CSASLNTEAFF. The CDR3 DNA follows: TGCAGTGCAAGCTTGAACACTGAAGCTTTCTTT.

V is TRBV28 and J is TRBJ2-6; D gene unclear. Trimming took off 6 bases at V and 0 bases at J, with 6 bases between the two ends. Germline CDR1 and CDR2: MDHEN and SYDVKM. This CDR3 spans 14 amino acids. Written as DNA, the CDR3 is TGTGCCAGCAGCTTCAGCTCTGGGGCCAACGTCCTGACTTTC. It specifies CASSFSSGANVLTF.

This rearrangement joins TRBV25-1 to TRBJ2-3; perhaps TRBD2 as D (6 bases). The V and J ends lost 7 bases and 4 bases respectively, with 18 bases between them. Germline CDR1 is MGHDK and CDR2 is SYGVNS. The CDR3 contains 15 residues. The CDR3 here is CASTPPTSPADTQYF. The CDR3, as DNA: TGTGCCAGCACCCCACCGACTAGTCCGGCAGATACGCAGTATTTT.

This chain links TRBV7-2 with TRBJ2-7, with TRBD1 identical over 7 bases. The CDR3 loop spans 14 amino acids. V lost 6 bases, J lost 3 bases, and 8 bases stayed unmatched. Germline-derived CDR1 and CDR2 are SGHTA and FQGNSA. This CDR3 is CASSSPGQSYEQYF. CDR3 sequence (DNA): TGTGCCAGCAGTAGTCCGGGACAGAGCTACGAGCAGTACTTC. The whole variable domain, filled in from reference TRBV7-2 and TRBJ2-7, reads GAGVSQSPSNKVTEKGKDVELRCDPISGHTALYWYRQSLGQGLEFLIYFQGNSAPDKSGLPSDRFSAERTGGSVSTLTIQRTQQEDSAVYLCASSSPGQSYEQYFGPGTRLTVT.

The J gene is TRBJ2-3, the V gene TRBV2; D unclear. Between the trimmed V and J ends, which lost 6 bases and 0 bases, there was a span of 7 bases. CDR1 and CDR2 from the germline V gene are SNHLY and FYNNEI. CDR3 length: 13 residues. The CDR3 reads CASRKTSTDTQYF. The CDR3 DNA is TGTGCCAGCAGGAAGACTAGCACAGATACGCAGTATTTT.

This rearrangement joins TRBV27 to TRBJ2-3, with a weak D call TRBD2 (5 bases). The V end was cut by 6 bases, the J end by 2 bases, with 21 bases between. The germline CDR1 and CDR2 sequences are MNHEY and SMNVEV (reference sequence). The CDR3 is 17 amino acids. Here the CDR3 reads CASSPITGLRPTDTQYF. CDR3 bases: TGTGCCAGCAGCCCCATAACCGGACTGCGACCCACAGATACGCAGTATTTT.

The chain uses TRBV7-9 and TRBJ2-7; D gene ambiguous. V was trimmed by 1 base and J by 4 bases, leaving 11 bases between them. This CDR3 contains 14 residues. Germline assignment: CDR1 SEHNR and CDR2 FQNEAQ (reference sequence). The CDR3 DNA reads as TGTGCCAGCAGCTTAGGATGGGCTGGGTACGAGCAGTACTTC. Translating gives CASSLGWAGYEQYF.

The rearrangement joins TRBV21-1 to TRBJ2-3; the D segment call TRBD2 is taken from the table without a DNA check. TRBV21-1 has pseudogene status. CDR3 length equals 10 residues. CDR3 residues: CASPTDTQYF. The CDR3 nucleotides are TGTGCCAGCCCGACAGATACGCAGTATTTT.

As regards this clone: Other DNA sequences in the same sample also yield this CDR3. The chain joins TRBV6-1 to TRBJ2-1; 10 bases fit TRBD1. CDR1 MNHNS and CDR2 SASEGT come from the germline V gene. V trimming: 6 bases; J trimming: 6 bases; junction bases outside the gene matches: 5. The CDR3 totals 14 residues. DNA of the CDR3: TGTGCCAGCAGAAAGGGACAGGGGACCAATGAGCAGTTCTTC. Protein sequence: CASRKGQGTNEQFF.

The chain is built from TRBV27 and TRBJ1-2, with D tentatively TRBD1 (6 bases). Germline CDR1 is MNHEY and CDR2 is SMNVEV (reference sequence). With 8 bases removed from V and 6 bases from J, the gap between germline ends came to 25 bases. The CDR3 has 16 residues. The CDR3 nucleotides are TGTGCCAGCCTCCCCCTAAGCTACGGGGGGGCCGATGGCTACACCTTC. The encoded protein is CASLPLSYGGADGYTF.

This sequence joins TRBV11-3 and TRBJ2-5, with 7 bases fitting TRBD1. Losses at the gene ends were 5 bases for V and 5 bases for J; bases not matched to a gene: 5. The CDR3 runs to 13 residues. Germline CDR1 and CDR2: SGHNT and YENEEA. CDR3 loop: CASSLGQMETQYF. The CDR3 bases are TGTGCCAGCAGCCTGGGACAGATGGAGACCCAGTACTTC.